This TCR beta chain comes out of a study of T-cell memory formation after mild COVID-19. The wider study: TCR clusters largely stayed donor specific. Study outcomes and limitations: Among contracting clones, CD4+ were mainly CM/EM and CD8+ enriched in EMRA.

One entry per CDR3 protein results from TCRdb running MiXCR on the 5' RACE reads. Of some 600,000 distinct CDR3 sequences in the sample, roughly 17% are singletons; the top ten hold roughly 8.2%. To note about this clonotype: Its antigen is still unknown.

Specimen: PBMCs or a T cell subset sorted from them (not recorded which). This receptor was identified in an adult woman who had mild COVID-19 (a few samples of this study predate the infection). Cell type and time point are not known.

Written as DNA, the CDR3 is TGTGCCAGCAGTTACTCGCGGGACATAAACTCCTACGAGCAGTACTTC. Protein: CASSYSRDINSYEQYF. The gene calls are TRBV6-5 and TRBJ2-7; tentatively, D is TRBD1 or TRBD2 (6 bases each). CDR1 and CDR2 from the germline V gene are MNHEY and SVGAGI. The CDR3 contains 16 residues. Trimming stripped 0 bases from V and 0 bases from J, with 12 bases between.